Each of the 32 T cell receptor beta chains below was sequenced from the same sample in a study of blood T cell repertoires in COVID-19. Data came from immunoSEQ multiplex PCR; TCRdb stores just in-frame clones and leaves some out. Of 150,000 to 190,000 clones listed, 80% to 90% are singletons. Sequencing was performed on peripheral blood. These receptors were obtained from a woman aged 40 to 50 with acute or convalescent COVID-19.

J is TRBJ2-7 and V is TRBV19; 8 nucleotides match TRBD1. Trimming at V came to 4 bases and at J to 1 base, leaving 18 bases not matched to a gene. This CDR3 region has 19 residues. The germline gives CDR1 LNHDA, CDR2 SQIVND (reference sequence). CDR3 in DNA: TGTGCCAGTAGTAAGTCAACAGGGGGTCCAATCCTACCTTCCTACGAGCAGTACTTC. Translating it yields CASSKSTGGPILPSYEQYF.

This sequence joins TRBV30 and TRBJ2-7; possible D gene TRBD1, 5 bases. In germline, CDR1 is GTSNPN, CDR2 SVGIG (reference sequence). The V end was cut by 0 bases, the J end by 3 bases, with 12 bases between. The CDR3 is made up of 14 amino acids. The CDR3: CAWSVPSRGYEQYF. CDR3 nucleotide sequence: TGTGCCTGGAGTGTACCTAGTAGGGGCTACGAGCAGTACTTC. The full variable domain, completed using reference TRBV30 and TRBJ2-7, is SQTIHQWPATLVQPVGSPLSLECTVEGTSNPNLYWYRQAAGRGLQLLFYSVGIGQISSEVPQNLSASRPQDRQFILSSKKLLLSDSGFYLCAWSVPSRGYEQYFGPGTRLTVT.

The rearrangement joins TRBV28 to TRBJ2-1; 10 nucleotides agree with TRBD2. The germline V gene encodes CDR1 MDHEN and CDR2 SYDVKM. V dropped 4 bases and J dropped 8; count of bases not matched to a gene: 14. The CDR3 contains 17 residues. The CDR3 sequence is CASSSYRAGGPLDEQFF. Written as DNA, the CDR3 is TGTGCCAGCAGTTCATATCGAGCGGGGGGGCCGTTGGATGAGCAGTTCTTC.

The chain carries TRBV19 and TRBJ2-7, with 7 bases fitting TRBD1. Germline-derived CDR1 and CDR2 are LNHDA and SQIVND (reference sequence). Germline trimming cut 5 bases from V and 0 bases from J; bases unmatched to any gene: 7. The CDR3 contains 15 residues. The CDR3 spells CASSPRGLYSYEQYF. CDR3 nucleotides: TGTGCCAGTAGTCCGAGGGGGCTGTACTCCTACGAGCAGTACTTC.

This chain joins TRBV12-5 and TRBJ1-2; 10 bases align to TRBD1. The V segment lost 2 bases and the J segment 6 bases; nucleotides outside the gene matches: 6. The germline V gene has CDR1 LGHNT and CDR2 FRNRAP. The CDR3 covers 15 residues. CDR3 protein: CASGLPPGQGHGYTF. Written as DNA, the CDR3 is TGTGCTAGTGGTTTGCCTCCGGGACAGGGGCATGGCTACACCTTC.

This sequence joins TRBV5-1 and TRBJ2-2; 8 nucleotides agree with TRBD1. The germline V gene has CDR1 SGHRS and CDR2 YFSETQ. The CDR3 sequence is 16 residues long. The trim removed 3 bases at V and 2 bases at J, leaving 6 bases unmatched. CDR3 bases: TGCGCCAGCAGCTACTACGGACAGGGTAACACCGGGGAGCTGTTTTTT. It specifies CASSYYGQGNTGELFF.

The DNA for the CDR3 is TGTGCCAGCAGTCGCCGAGCGGGGCTAGGGGAGACCCAGTACTTC. This encodes CASSRRAGLGETQYF. This chain connects TRBV6-5 to TRBJ2-5; 7 bases map to TRBD2. The CDR3 loop spans 15 amino acids. With 5 bases clipped from V and 5 bases from J, the junction kept 11 bases outside the gene matches. Per the germline V gene, CDR1 is MNHEY and CDR2 is SVGAGI.

This chain's CDR3 is CASSLPRRLAGGGEQYF. The CDR3, as DNA: TGTGCCAGCAGTTTACCCAGGAGACTAGCGGGGGGTGGGGAGCAGTACTTC. The genes are TRBV28 and TRBJ2-7; 13 nucleotides match TRBD2. This CDR3 contains 17 residues. The germline V gene encodes CDR1 MDHEN and CDR2 SYDVKM. The trim removed 2 bases at V and 7 bases at J, leaving 11 bases unmatched.

The chain has TRBV5-1 and TRBJ2-3, with D possibly matching TRBD2 (7 bases). V lost 3 bases, J lost 0 bases, and 11 bases lay in between. From germline, CDR1 is SGHRS and CDR2 YFSETQ. The CDR3 is 15 amino acids. DNA for the CDR3: TGCGCCAGCAGCTACTCGGGGGGCAGCACAGATACGCAGTATTTT. Its protein product is CASSYSGGSTDTQYF.

This chain uses TRBV20-1 with TRBJ2-3, with a tentative D call TRBD2 (6 bases). There are 16 residues in the CDR3. CDR1 DFQATT and CDR2 SNEGSKA come from the germline V gene (reference sequence). Trimming removed 3 bases at V and 0 bases at J, with 16 bases between. CDR3 nucleotides: TGCAGTGCTAGTGGGCGGCGGGGCGCTAGCACAGATACGCAGTATTTT. Translating gives CSASGRRGASTDTQYF.

The chain employs TRBV28 and TRBJ2-2; 8 nucleotides match TRBD1. CDR1 is MDHEN, CDR2 SYDVKM, per germline. This CDR3 comprises 15 residues. V shed 3 bases and J 4 bases; nucleotides not matched to a gene: 4. DNA for the CDR3: TGTGCCAGCAGTTTTCAGGGGGCGGGCACCGGGGAGCTGTTTTTT. Encoded protein: CASSFQGAGTGELFF.

This chain uses TRBV7-6 with TRBJ1-6, with TRBD1 as a possible D gene (5 bases). The CDR3 is 15 amino acids. Germline V lookup: CDR1 SGHVS, CDR2 FNYEAQ. Trimming removed 0 bases from V and 7 bases from J, with 10 bases in between. CDR3 DNA sequence: TGTGCCAGCAGCTTAGCGTCAGGGTTGAATTCACCCCTCCACTTT. Protein sequence: CASSLASGLNSPLHF.

This clone was counted a single time. The chain combines TRBV5-4 with TRBJ2-7; D possibly corresponds to TRBD2 (6 bases). This CDR3 contains 16 residues. Trimming pared 0 bases from V and 1 base from J, leaving 14 bases between. Germline CDR1 is SGHNT and CDR2 is YYREEE (reference sequence). The chain's CDR3 is CASSLGTGRESYEQYF. The CDR3 DNA reads as TGTGCCAGCAGCTTGGGGACGGGACGGGAGTCCTACGAGCAGTACTTC.

J is TRBJ2-2 and V is TRBV27, with 8 bases identical to TRBD1. The junction had 4 bases not matched to a gene; V was cut back by 3 bases and J by 4 bases. The CDR3 is 15 residues long. The germline V gene has CDR1 MNHEY and CDR2 SMNVEV (reference sequence). For the CDR3, the DNA is TGTGCCAGCAGTTTGGGGGACAGGAGCACCGGGGAGCTGTTTTTT. It is translated as CASSLGDRSTGELFF.

The chain links TRBV30 to TRBJ2-2; the match to TRBD1 covers 8 bases. V was pared by 8 bases and J by 4 bases, with 6 bases of the junction left unmatched. The germline CDR1 and CDR2 sequences are GTSNPN and SVGIG (reference sequence). The CDR3 is 13 residues long. The CDR3 here is CAADRVGTGELFF. CDR3 nucleotide sequence: TGTGCCGCGGACAGGGTGGGCACCGGGGAGCTGTTTTTT.

V is TRBV7-2 and J is TRBJ1-1; 8 bases map to TRBD1. V lost 2 bases, J lost 7 bases, and 12 bases stayed unmatched. The CDR3 runs to 16 residues. The V gene's germline CDR1 is SGHTA and CDR2 FQGNSA. The CDR3 reads CASSLFRSGGPLEAFF. DNA for the CDR3: TGTGCCAGCAGCTTATTTAGGTCAGGGGGCCCACTTGAAGCTTTCTTT.

V usage is TRBV6-5 and J usage is TRBJ1-5; D is ambiguous. The CDR3 runs 13 residues. The V end lost 6 bases, the J end lost 5 bases, and 11 bases lay between the germline ends. Per germline, CDR1 MNHEY and CDR2 SVGAGI. The CDR3 nucleotides read TGTGCCAGCAGCCGGTCGGGAGATCAGCCCCAGCATTTT. This sequence encodes CASSRSGDQPQHF.

The rearrangement uses TRBV9 and TRBJ1-3; D is unresolved. With 0 bases removed from V and 4 bases from J, the gap between germline ends came to 17 bases. This CDR3 has 17 amino acids. The V gene's germline CDR1 is SGDLS and CDR2 YYNGEE. CDR3 residues: CASSVESSTGLGNTIYF. Written as DNA, the CDR3 is TGTGCCAGCAGCGTAGAGTCGTCGACGGGGTTGGGAAACACCATATATTTT.

The J gene is TRBJ2-7, the V gene TRBV5-1, with D perhaps TRBD1 (6 bases). Trimming took off 4 bases at V and 0 bases at J, with 17 bases between the two ends. The germline V gene encodes CDR1 SGHRS and CDR2 YFSETQ. There are 16 residues in the CDR3. CDR3 sequence (DNA): TGCGCCAGCAGCCCCCTGCGAACAGGGAGCTCCTACGAGCAGTACTTC. Translated, it gives CASSPLRTGSSYEQYF.

The gene calls are TRBV6-2 or TRBV6-3 and TRBJ1-2; no clear D. The CDR3 contains 15 residues. Trimming shortened V by 2 bases and J by 4 bases, and 14 bases separated the two germline ends. CDR1 is MNHEY and CDR2 is SVGEGT in the germline V gene. This chain's CDR3 is CASSYGQAIVYGYTF. The DNA of the CDR3 is TGTGCCAGCAGTTACGGGCAGGCCATAGTCTATGGCTACACCTTC.

This chain links TRBV4-1 with TRBJ2-2, with 10 bases aligning to TRBD2. This CDR3 is 15 amino acids long. The germline CDR1 and CDR2 sequences are MGHRA and YSYEKL. With V trimmed by 5 bases and J by 2 bases, 2 bases remained unmatched. The CDR3: CASSGTSANTGELFF. The CDR3, as DNA: TGCGCCAGCAGCGGGACTAGCGCAAACACCGGGGAGCTGTTTTTT.

The V call is TRBV20-1, the J call TRBJ1-1; no definite D call. In germline, CDR1 is DFQATT, CDR2 SNEGSKA (reference sequence). This CDR3 spans 11 amino acids. The V and J ends lost 3 bases and 5 bases respectively, with 7 bases between them. DNA for the CDR3: TGCAGTGCTAGGCCAGGAACTGAAGCTTTCTTT. Encoded protein: CSARPGTEAFF.

V is TRBV5-6 and J is TRBJ2-7; 9 bases agree with TRBD1. V lost 5 bases, J lost 3 bases, and 15 bases stayed unmatched. In germline, CDR1 is SGHDT, CDR2 YYEEEE. This CDR3 has 17 residues. CDR3: CASRILSGGQGGYEQYF. In DNA form, the CDR3 reads TGTGCCAGCAGGATTCTTTCGGGGGGACAGGGAGGCTACGAGCAGTACTTC. The full variable domain, in which reference TRBV5-6 and TRBJ2-7 provide the parts outside the CDR3, is DAGVTQSPTHLIKTRGQQVTLRCSPKSGHDTVSWYQQALGQGPQFIFQYYEEEERQRGNFPDRFSGHQFPNYSSELNVNALLLGDSALYLCASRILSGGQGGYEQYFGPGTRLTVT.

This rearrangement joins TRBV6-5 to TRBJ1-2; 7 nucleotides agree with TRBD1. Trimming removed 0 bases from V and 4 bases from J; junction bases left unmatched: 5. This CDR3 contains 15 residues. From germline, CDR1 is MNHEY and CDR2 SVGAGI. CDR3 DNA sequence: TGTGCCAGCAGTTACTCAGAGGGACAGAGCTATGGCTACACCTTC. Protein product: CASSYSEGQSYGYTF.

The V call is TRBV4-2, the J call TRBJ2-1; the match to TRBD1 covers 7 bases. The CDR3 is 15 amino acids. V gave up 4 bases and J gave up 4 bases; unmatched junction bases: 7. From germline, CDR1 is LGHNA and CDR2 YNFKEQ. The CDR3 protein is CASSLPGTEYNEQFF. Here the CDR3 DNA reads TGTGCCAGCAGCCTCCCGGGGACAGAGTACAATGAGCAGTTCTTC.

The chain combines TRBV5-1 with TRBJ2-2; TRBD2 agrees at 10 bases. Germline lookup yields CDR1 SGHRS and CDR2 YFSETQ. This CDR3 is built from 16 residues. V trimming: 4 bases; J trimming: 5 bases; junction bases outside the gene matches: 8. In nucleotides, the CDR3 is TGCGCCAGCAGCCCCCATCCGGGACTAGCGACCGGGGAGCTGTTTTTT. Translating gives CASSPHPGLATGELFF.

This chain uses TRBV9 with TRBJ2-7; a weak D match, TRBD1 (6 bases). CDR1 is SGDLS, CDR2 YYNGEE, per germline. The CDR3 length is 13 residues. Deletions cut 5 bases from V and 0 bases from J, with 9 bases between. The CDR3 nucleotides read TGTGCCAGCAGGGGGGCAGACTCCTACGAGCAGTACTTC. It specifies CASRGADSYEQYF.

The chain uses TRBV5-1 and TRBJ1-1; maybe TRBD1 (5 bases). V shed 4 bases and J shed 0 bases, with 13 bases lying between them. CDR1 and CDR2 (germline): SGHRS, YFSETQ. The CDR3 has 15 amino acids. As DNA, the CDR3 is TGCGCCAGCAGCAAAGACAGAACAATGAACACTGAAGCTTTCTTT. Its protein product is CASSKDRTMNTEAFF.

This chain joins TRBV19 and TRBJ2-1; weak D call: TRBD2 (5 bases). Germline lookup yields CDR1 LNHDA and CDR2 SQIVND (reference sequence). There are 19 residues in the CDR3. The germline V and J ends were trimmed by 8 bases and 3 bases, with 29 bases remaining between them. CDR3 amino acids: CASSPLGSEDQPYYNEQFF. The CDR3 coding sequence is TGTGCCAGTTCTCCCCTGGGGTCGGAGGACCAACCCTACTACAATGAGCAGTTCTTC.

The chain has TRBV2 and TRBJ2-7; the match to TRBD1 covers 8 bases. Germline loops: CDR1 SNHLY, CDR2 FYNNEI. The CDR3 runs to 13 residues. Trimming removed 7 bases from V and 6 bases from J; junction bases left unmatched: 8. This chain's CDR3 is CASIGQGGGEQYF. The CDR3 bases are TGTGCCAGCATAGGACAGGGTGGGGGCGAGCAGTACTTC.

The V and J genes are TRBV3-1 (or the pseudogene TRBV3-2) and TRBJ2-1; 11 bases match TRBD2. V lost 1 base, J lost 5 bases, and 4 bases stayed unmatched. The germline V gene encodes CDR1 LGHDT and CDR2 YNNKEL (reference sequence). The CDR3 sequence is 16 residues long. The CDR3 is CASSQVLLAGDNEQFF. CDR3 DNA: TGTGCCAGCAGCCAAGTGTTACTAGCGGGAGACAATGAGCAGTTCTTC.

The chain has TRBV3-1 (or the pseudogene TRBV3-2) and TRBJ2-5, with 7 bases aligning to TRBD2. The J segment lost 2 bases and the V segment lost 1 base, leaving 13 bases of the junction unmatched. The CDR3 runs 18 residues. CDR1 and CDR2 from the germline V gene are LGHDT and YNNKEL (reference sequence). CDR3 nucleotides: TGTGCCAGCAGCCAAGTCAGTAGGGTTAGCGGGTTACAAGAGACCCAGTACTTC. Translation gives CASSQVSRVSGLQETQYF.